These T cell receptor beta chains were read from a single sample in a study of T cells after yellow fever vaccination. TCRdb re-analysed the 5' RACE reads in MiXCR, keeping a single row per CDR3 protein. The top ten hold roughly 15% of the sample, which has about 400,000 distinct CDR3 sequences, 6.2% seen once. The starting material was PBMCs, obtained 5 days after the yellow fever booster vaccination. These receptors all stem from a man aged 30 to 39 who received the YFV17D yellow fever vaccine. The conserved cysteine and the conserved F or W are not part of the CDR3 here. Fields, in order: J gene, V gene, CDR3 protein.

j_call: TRBJ2-7
v_call: TRBV20-1
cdr3_aa: SAPEGQVGYEQY

j_call: TRBJ2-7
v_call: TRBV29-1
cdr3_aa: SVEVGGQTYEQY

j_call: TRBJ2-5
v_call: TRBV10-1
cdr3_aa: ASSESLGETQY

j_call: TRBJ2-1
v_call: TRBV15
cdr3_aa: ATSSYLAGGLEQF

j_call: TRBJ2-5
v_call: TRBV6-2/TRBV6-3
cdr3_aa: ASSPSLLAGETQY

j_call: TRBJ1-4
v_call: TRBV7-2
cdr3_aa: ASSPGSGGGEKLF

j_call: TRBJ1-4
v_call: TRBV7-8
cdr3_aa: ASSSGQLRSAKLF

j_call: TRBJ2-1
v_call: TRBV7-9
cdr3_aa: ASSLFGGEQF

j_call: TRBJ2-2
v_call: TRBV18
cdr3_aa: ASSLRLTGTQNTGELF

j_call: TRBJ2-2
v_call: TRBV23-1
cdr3_aa: ASSPGLAGHRTGELF

j_call: TRBJ1-1
v_call: TRBV5-4
cdr3_aa: ASRLDRALHTEAF

j_call: TRBJ2-2
v_call: TRBV7-8
cdr3_aa: ASSLQQGTGELF

j_call: TRBJ2-2
v_call: TRBV7-7
cdr3_aa: ASSLRIGGELF

j_call: TRBJ2-1
v_call: TRBV29-1
cdr3_aa: SVEVRQPSGNEQF

j_call: TRBJ2-7
v_call: TRBV20-1
cdr3_aa: SARARRGGSYEQY

j_call: TRBJ2-7
v_call: TRBV20-1
cdr3_aa: SARAGQGGNEQY

j_call: TRBJ2-5
v_call: TRBV20-1
cdr3_aa: CASRTSGERQETQY

j_call: TRBJ2-1
v_call: TRBV20-1
cdr3_aa: SALGLAGSSYNEQF

j_call: TRBJ2-1
v_call: TRBV12-3/TRBV12-4
cdr3_aa: ASSLYGFIRESSYNEQF

j_call: TRBJ2-2
v_call: TRBV20-1
cdr3_aa: SARSLADTNTGELF

j_call: TRBJ2-7
v_call: TRBV7-2
cdr3_aa: ASSLAWRESFYEQY

j_call: TRBJ2-1
v_call: TRBV11-2
cdr3_aa: ASSLGTSGRYNEQF

j_call: TRBJ2-7
v_call: TRBV6-2/TRBV6-3
cdr3_aa: ASNPLGQGAVDYEQY

j_call: TRBJ2-7
v_call: TRBV20-1
cdr3_aa: SARTSPTSGNEQY

j_call: TRBJ2-1
v_call: TRBV5-4
cdr3_aa: ASSLASGEYNEQF

j_call: TRBJ2-7
v_call: TRBV10-1
cdr3_aa: ASSGGLAGMSSYEQY

j_call: TRBJ1-2
v_call: TRBV12-3/TRBV12-4
cdr3_aa: ASSLNRIDGYT

j_call: TRBJ2-3
v_call: TRBV20-1
cdr3_aa: SARVNYFTDTQY

j_call: TRBJ2-1
v_call: TRBV30
cdr3_aa: AWSPRWSEQF

j_call: TRBJ1-5
v_call: TRBV30
cdr3_aa: AWSGQFNQPQH

j_call: TRBJ1-2
v_call: TRBV7-9
cdr3_aa: ASSLAGVTYGYT

j_call: TRBJ2-2
v_call: TRBV4-1
cdr3_aa: ASSQDRHKGISNTGELF

j_call: TRBJ2-1
v_call: TRBV9
cdr3_aa: ASSVELANNEQF

j_call: TRBJ2-7
v_call: TRBV29-1
cdr3_aa: SGGRDSYEQY

j_call: TRBJ2-3
v_call: TRBV4-2
cdr3_aa: ASSQGSDRPGAQY

j_call: TRBJ2-5
v_call: TRBV7-2
cdr3_aa: ASSSKGGRWETQY

j_call: TRBJ2-5
v_call: TRBV20-1
cdr3_aa: SATQGGETQY

j_call: TRBJ2-7
v_call: TRBV5-1
cdr3_aa: ASSPTGLGYEQY